This entry lists 18 T cell receptor beta chains sequenced from one sample in a study of cytomegalovirus exposure and HLA in healthy donors. Researchers ran the PCR with 60 Vbeta and 13 Jbeta primers. Libraries were prepared by immunoSEQ multiplex PCR; TCRdb keeps only in-frame clonotypes and omits some of them. The table for this sample gives some 200,000 clones. The sample consisted of PBMCs. The receptors here all came from a boy younger than 18 in good health and CMV-seronegative.

The chain carries TRBV9 and TRBJ2-6; 8 bases match TRBD2. Germline V gives CDR1 SGDLS, CDR2 YYNGEE. Trimming removed 0 bases from V and 1 base from J; junction bases left unmatched: 9. This CDR3 is 19 amino acids long. CDR3 protein: CASSVGPRSGSSGANVLTF. CDR3 bases: TGTGCCAGCAGCGTAGGGCCAAGGAGCGGGAGTTCTGGGGCCAACGTCCTGACTTTC.

The chain is built from TRBV19 and TRBJ1-1, with 10 bases matching TRBD1. The CDR3 contains 16 residues. J lost 5 bases, V lost 6 bases, and 12 bases had no gene match. Germline V gene lookup returns CDR1 LNHDA and CDR2 SQIVND (reference sequence). CDR3 amino acids: CASRTSGTGEGTEAFF. The CDR3, as DNA: TGTGCCAGTAGGACCTCCGGGACAGGGGAAGGGACTGAAGCTTTCTTT.

This chain uses TRBV28 with TRBJ1-1; D is possibly TRBD1 (6 bases). Germline CDR1 MDHEN, CDR2 SYDVKM. Trimming cost V 5 bases and J 1 base, with 14 bases left between them. The CDR3 runs 15 residues. In nucleotides, the CDR3 is TGTGCCAGCAGTCCAGGGACGGGACAGAACACTGAAGCTTTCTTT. Protein product: CASSPGTGQNTEAFF.

The chain uses TRBV19 and TRBJ1-5, with D possibly matching TRBD1 (6 bases). Between the trimmed V and J ends, which lost 3 bases and 4 bases, there was a span of 10 bases. CDR1 is LNHDA and CDR2 is SQIVND in the germline V gene (reference sequence). The CDR3 spans 14 residues. The CDR3 reads CASSIGQPNQPQHF. For the CDR3, the DNA is TGTGCCAGTAGTATTGGACAGCCTAATCAGCCCCAGCATTTT.

This chain connects TRBV11-3 to TRBJ1-5; 9 bases are shared with TRBD1. Looked up from germline, CDR1 is SGHNT and CDR2 is YENEEA. Trimming at V came to 4 bases and at J to 5 bases, leaving 6 bases not matched to a gene. The CDR3 covers 15 residues. This CDR3 reads CASSSGQGWDQPQHF. In nucleotides, the CDR3 is TGTGCCAGCAGCTCGGGACAGGGATGGGATCAGCCCCAGCATTTT.

This CDR3 is CASSQDYNSPLHF. The CDR3 DNA follows: TGTGCCAGCAGCCAGGATTATAATTCACCCCTCCACTTT. The chain uses TRBV6-5 and TRBJ1-6; D ambiguous. The germline V and J ends were trimmed by 6 bases and 4 bases, with 7 bases remaining between them. This CDR3 has 13 amino acids. Germline assignment: CDR1 MNHEY and CDR2 SVGAGI.

The chain carries TRBV6-5 and TRBJ2-1, with 12 bases aligning to TRBD1. The ends lost 6 bases at V and 7 bases at J; junction bases unmatched: 7. The CDR3 covers 15 residues. CDR1 and CDR2 from the germline V gene are MNHEY and SVGAGI. CDR3 bases: TGTGCCAGCAGAAAAGGGACAGGGGGCGGGAATGAGCAGTTCTTC. Amino acids: CASRKGTGGGNEQFF.

The genes are TRBV2 and TRBJ1-1, with D tentatively TRBD1 (5 bases). The V end lost 4 bases, the J end lost 1 base, and 10 bases lay between the germline ends. The CDR3 totals 14 residues. Per the germline V gene, CDR1 is SNHLY and CDR2 is FYNNEI. CDR3 sequence reads: CASSARQTNTEAFF. The CDR3 nucleotides are TGTGCCAGCAGTGCTCGACAGACGAACACTGAAGCTTTCTTT.

This chain connects TRBV7-2 to TRBJ1-5; no clear D gene. Trimming left V 5 bases short and J 6 bases short, with 11 bases between. The germline V gene has CDR1 SGHTA and CDR2 FQGNSA. The CDR3 extends over 13 amino acids. The CDR3 loop reads CASSPIFTQPQHF. CDR3 nucleotide sequence: TGTGCCAGCAGCCCTATCTTCACTCAGCCCCAGCATTTT.

The gene calls are TRBV18 and TRBJ2-7, with D uncertain. The CDR3 totals 13 residues. Trimming stripped 5 bases from V and 6 bases from J, with 14 bases between. Per germline, CDR1 KGHSH and CDR2 LQKENI. In nucleotides, the CDR3 is TGTGCCAGCTCATCTCTCCAGGAAGGCGAGCAGTACTTC. It codes for CASSSLQEGEQYF.

V gene TRBV7-2 combines with J gene TRBJ2-7; D is perhaps TRBD2 (5 bases). The V end lost 5 bases, the J end lost 3 bases, and 20 bases lay between the germline ends. The CDR3 is 16 residues long. CDR1 and CDR2 (germline): SGHTA, FQGNSA. The CDR3: CASSPRNGSGFYEQYF. In DNA, the CDR3 is TGTGCCAGCAGCCCCAGGAACGGTTCGGGGTTCTACGAGCAGTACTTC.

About this clone: The junction departs from germline at one end; a sequencing error may be responsible. The same CDR3 also results from other DNA sequences found in this sample. This chain links TRBV18 with TRBJ2-5; a weak D match, TRBD1 (6 bases). Looked up from germline, CDR1 is KGHSH and CDR2 is LQKENI. The CDR3 is 16 residues long. DNA of the CDR3: TGCGCCAGCTCACCACAGTGGGGGCAGGGAAAAGAGACCCAGTACTTC. It specifies CASSPQWGQGKETQYF.

The chain couples TRBV9 to TRBJ2-1, with D perhaps matching TRBD1 (6 bases). Germline CDR1 reads SGDLS; CDR2 reads YYNGEE. Trimming removed 8 bases at V and 7 bases at J, with 19 bases between. The CDR3 consists of 14 residues. The CDR3 loop is CASGGGLAVNEQFF. The CDR3 coding sequence is TGTGCCAGTGGGGGCGGGCTAGCTGTGAATGAGCAGTTCTTC.

The chain links TRBV27 to TRBJ2-1; D possibly corresponds to TRBD2 (7 bases). Trimming left V 6 bases short and J 6 bases short, with 18 bases between. The CDR3 sequence is 15 residues long. Per the germline V gene, CDR1 is MNHEY and CDR2 is SMNVEV (reference sequence). The CDR3 loop reads CASRRGGQVGNEQFF. CDR3 sequence (DNA): TGTGCCAGCAGAAGGGGGGGGCAGGTAGGCAATGAGCAGTTCTTC.

The chain links TRBV2 to TRBJ1-1, with 9 bases identical to TRBD1. The junction had 9 bases not matched to a gene; V was cut back by 7 bases and J by 3 bases. The CDR3 is made up of 15 amino acids. The germline gives CDR1 SNHLY, CDR2 FYNNEI. The CDR3 here is CASNLGTGRDTEAFF. CDR3 nucleotide sequence: TGTGCCAGCAACCTAGGGACAGGGCGGGACACTGAAGCTTTCTTT. The full variable domain, completed using reference TRBV2 and TRBJ1-1, is EPEVTQTPSHQVTQMGQEVILRCVPISNHLYFYWYRQILGQKVEFLVSFYNNEISEKSEIFDDQFSVERPDGSNFTLKIRSTKLEDSAMYFCASNLGTGRDTEAFFGQGTRLTVV.

The chain carries TRBV10-3 and TRBJ1-2, with D hard to call. V gave up 3 bases and J gave up 5 bases, with 13 bases separating them. This CDR3 is 14 amino acids long. CDR1 and CDR2 from the germline V gene are ENHRY and SYGVKD. Here the CDR3 DNA reads TGTGCCATCAGTGACGAAGGGAGATGGTATGGCTACACCTTC. As protein: CAISDEGRWYGYTF.

The chain has TRBV7-2 and TRBJ2-5; no firm D call. Germline V gene data show CDR1 as SGHTA and CDR2 as FQGNSA. V lost 3 bases and J 5 bases, leaving 13 bases between the germline ends. The CDR3 has 14 residues. The CDR3 region is CASSLLGRMETQYF. The CDR3 nucleotides read TGTGCCAGCAGCTTGTTGGGCAGGATGGAGACCCAGTACTTC.

The V gene is TRBV19, the J gene TRBJ2-1; 11 bases line up with TRBD2. Germline V gene lookup returns CDR1 LNHDA and CDR2 SQIVND (reference sequence). J gave up 2 bases and V 3 bases, and 6 bases lay outside the gene matches. CDR3 length equals 17 residues. The CDR3 reads CASSMASGGWAYNEQFF. The CDR3 region has the DNA TGTGCCAGTAGTATGGCTAGCGGGGGGTGGGCCTACAATGAGCAGTTCTTC.